The 15 T cell receptor beta chains given below trace back to one sample, sequenced in a study of T cell repertoires in cytomegalovirus infection. MiXCR, applied by TCRdb to the reads, yields one record per CDR3 protein. Of about 280,000 distinct CDR3 sequences in the sample, 20% to 25% were seen once. What these receptors recognize is not known. The material sequenced was cultured PBMCs, taken from culture after CMV antigen stimulation. These receptors were taken from a human donor in good health (CMV status not recorded). Some clones in this sample may be carry-over from other donors' samples.

This clonotype was detected a few times. The chain recombines TRBV19 with TRBJ2-1, with 8 bases that match TRBD1. The CDR3 extends over 15 amino acids. J was trimmed by 8 bases and V by 4 bases; bases with no gene match: 10. Germline V gives CDR1 LNHDA, CDR2 SQIVND (reference sequence). CDR3: CASSKPGQVVDEQFF. The CDR3 DNA is TGTGCCAGTAGTAAGCCGGGACAGGTTGTAGATGAGCAGTTCTTC.

The table lists this clonotype with many counts. The gene calls are TRBV4-3 and TRBJ2-3; the D is unclear. CDR3 length equals 15 residues. From germline, CDR1 is LGHNA and CDR2 YSLEER. The V end was cut by 2 bases, the J end by 1 base, with 10 bases between. CDR3 sequence (DNA): TGCGCCAGCAGCCAATCCCTAGTGGGCACAGATACGCAGTATTTT. This encodes CASSQSLVGTDTQYF.

This clonotype was seen only once. The chain combines TRBV18 with TRBJ1-1, with D uncertain. V gave up 3 bases and J gave up 2 bases, with 16 bases separating them. The CDR3 consists of 16 residues. From germline, CDR1 is KGHSH and CDR2 LQKENI. The CDR3 nucleotides are TGTGCCAGCTCACCCCCTGGAGTGGCTATAAACACTGAAGCTTTCTTT. As protein: CASSPPGVAINTEAFF.

This clonotype was seen ten or more times. V gene TRBV7-2 combines with J gene TRBJ1-1; a possible D gene is TRBD1 (6 bases). This CDR3 has 15 amino acids. The germline V gene has CDR1 SGHTA and CDR2 FQGNSA. V lost 5 bases and J lost 0, with 13 bases in between. As DNA, the CDR3 is TGTGCCAGCAGCACGGGGGGGGCAATGAACACTGAAGCTTTCTTT. This gives the protein CASSTGGAMNTEAFF. The whole variable domain, filled in from reference TRBV7-2 and TRBJ1-1, reads GAGVSQSPSNKVTEKGKDVELRCDPISGHTALYWYRQSLGQGLEFLIYFQGNSAPDKSGLPSDRFSAERTGGSVSTLTIQRTQQEDSAVYLCASSTGGAMNTEAFFGQGTRLTVV.

This sequence joins TRBV28 and TRBJ2-3; D may correspond to TRBD1 or TRBD2 (5 bases each). The V gene's germline CDR1 is MDHEN and CDR2 SYDVKM. CDR3 length: 15 amino acids. V lost 4 bases and J 0 bases, leaving 11 bases between the germline ends. The CDR3 here is CASSSTGASTDTQYF. The CDR3 nucleotides read TGTGCCAGCAGTTCGACCGGGGCGAGCACAGATACGCAGTATTTT.

V and J are TRBV5-4 and TRBJ2-5; 9 bases fit TRBD2. CDR1 SGHNT and CDR2 YYREEE come from the germline V gene (reference sequence). J lost 1 base, V lost 4 bases, and 8 bases had no gene match. The CDR3 is 16 residues long. This CDR3 is CASSHSGRGAQETQYF. The DNA for the CDR3 is TGTGCCAGCAGCCATAGCGGGAGAGGGGCCCAAGAGACCCAGTACTTC.

The V call is TRBV20-1, the J call TRBJ1-3, with D unclear. The CDR3 totals 14 residues. V lost 2 bases to trimming and J lost 4 bases, with 12 bases between them. Germline loops: CDR1 DFQATT, CDR2 SNEGSKA (reference sequence). For the CDR3, the DNA is TGCAGTGCTAGAACAGCCAAAGGGGGAAACACCATATATTTT. Translation gives CSARTAKGGNTIYF.

This clonotype showed up many times. V is TRBV7-2 and J is TRBJ2-4; D gene unclear. The V and J ends lost 5 bases and 0 bases respectively, with 8 bases between them. Germline assignment: CDR1 SGHTA and CDR2 FQGNSA. CDR3 length: 14 residues. Here the CDR3 DNA reads TGTGCCAGCAGCCAGTATGTAGCCAAAAACATTCAGTACTTC. Translating gives CASSQYVAKNIQYF.

The chain recombines TRBV7-2 with TRBJ2-4, with 7 bases lining up with TRBD2. Trimming removed 1 base from V and 8 bases from J; junction bases left unmatched: 5. This CDR3 comprises 14 residues. Germline V gene data show CDR1 as SGHTA and CDR2 as FQGNSA. DNA of the CDR3: TGTGCCAGCAGCTTAGTTGTGGGGGGGGACATTCAGTACTTC. It codes for CASSLVVGGDIQYF. The whole variable domain, filled in from reference TRBV7-2 and TRBJ2-4, reads GAGVSQSPSNKVTEKGKDVELRCDPISGHTALYWYRQSLGQGLEFLIYFQGNSAPDKSGLPSDRFSAERTGGSVSTLTIQRTQQEDSAVYLCASSLVVGGDIQYFGAGTRLSVL.

This clonotype occurred a few times. J is TRBJ2-7 and V is TRBV4-1; D gene ambiguous. This CDR3 contains 17 residues. The germline V and J ends were trimmed by 0 bases and 3 bases, with 18 bases remaining between them. Germline CDR1 and CDR2: MGHRA and YSYEKL. The CDR3 sequence: CASSQDLGTSSFYEQYF. In DNA, the CDR3 is TGCGCCAGCAGCCAAGATCTGGGAACGAGTTCCTTCTACGAGCAGTACTTC.

This chain links TRBV3-1 with TRBJ1-2; 9 positions agree with TRBD1. V shed 4 bases, J shed 6 bases, and the junction held 6 bases outside the gene matches. The CDR3 loop spans 14 amino acids. CDR1 and CDR2 (germline): LGHDT, YNNKEL (reference sequence). This chain's CDR3 is CASSLGQGGDGYTF. CDR3 sequence (DNA): TGTGCCAGCAGCCTGGGACAGGGAGGCGATGGCTACACCTTC.

This chain links TRBV11-3 with TRBJ2-1, with a tentative D call TRBD1 (5 bases). CDR1 is SGHNT and CDR2 is YENEEA in the germline V gene. The CDR3 loop spans 12 amino acids. The V and J ends lost 5 bases and 8 bases respectively, with 10 bases between them. CDR3 amino acids: CASSQQGDEQFF. As DNA, the CDR3 is TGTGCCAGCAGCCAACAAGGGGATGAGCAGTTCTTC.

The chain recombines TRBV12-5 with TRBJ2-5; a weak D match, TRBD1 (6 bases). Germline-derived CDR1 and CDR2 are LGHNT and FRNRAP. V lost 6 bases to trimming and J lost 1 base, with 15 bases between them. This CDR3 comprises 15 residues. The CDR3 sequence is CASGPPGTFQETQYF. The CDR3 DNA reads as TGTGCTAGTGGCCCCCCAGGGACATTCCAAGAGACCCAGTACTTC.

This clonotype came up a few times. CDR3 amino acids: CASSQDIARNREYNSPLHF. As DNA, the CDR3 is TGCGCCAGCAGCCAAGATATAGCGAGAAACAGGGAATATAATTCACCCCTCCACTTT. The V and J genes are TRBV4-1 and TRBJ1-6; a possible D gene is TRBD1 (6 bases). This CDR3 spans 19 amino acids. Germline V gene data show CDR1 as MGHRA and CDR2 as YSYEKL. The V end was cut by 0 bases, the J end by 4 bases, with 19 bases between.

This clonotype was detected ten times or more. This sequence joins TRBV20-1 and TRBJ2-7; D unclear. The CDR3 has 15 residues. CDR1 and CDR2 (germline): DFQATT, SNEGSKA (reference sequence). Trimming removed 0 bases from V and 0 bases from J, with 12 bases in between. CDR3 amino acids: CSARDPGKSSYEQYF. CDR3 sequence (DNA): TGCAGTGCTAGAGATCCAGGCAAGAGCTCCTACGAGCAGTACTTC.